Listed here are 5 T cell receptor beta chains from one sample, sequenced in a study of blood T cell repertoires in COVID-19 (dated by TCRdb to between 2020 and 2021). The protocol used for the library was the immunoSEQ multiplex PCR assay. Drawn from immuneACCESS, this table holds only the in-frame rearrangements with V and J called that TCRdb kept. Clones are partly lost; checked studies trace under half to an unresolved V gene and leave the rest unexplained. The sample table records some 170,000 clones; 70% to 80% of these occur just once. In total, the top ten clones hold less than 9.5% of the sample. The sample taken for sequencing was peripheral blood. These receptors were collected from a man in his 60s with acute or convalescent COVID-19.

As DNA, the CDR3 is TGTGCCAGCAGCTTATGGTCAGGGGGGCTAGCAGATACGCAGTATTTT. This gives the protein CASSLWSGGLADTQYF. The genes are TRBV7-9 and TRBJ2-3, with D tentatively TRBD1 (7 bases). V lost 2 bases and J 4 bases, leaving 16 bases between the germline ends. CDR3 length: 16 amino acids. CDR1 SEHNR and CDR2 FQNEAQ come from the germline V gene (reference sequence). Variable domain in full (rest from reference TRBV7-9 and TRBJ2-3): DTGVSQNPRHKITKRGQNVTFRCDPISEHNRLYWYRQTLGQGPEFLTYFQNEAQLEKSRLLSDRFSAERPKGSFSTLEIQRTEQGDSAMYLCASSLWSGGLADTQYFGPGTRLTVL.

This chain links TRBV6-6 with TRBJ1-6; 8 bases are a match to TRBD1. The CDR3 is 17 residues long. CDR1 and CDR2 (germline): MNHNY, SVGAGI (reference sequence). The ends lost 5 bases at V and 0 bases at J; junction bases unmatched: 6. As DNA, the CDR3 is TGTGCCAGCAGTCTCAAGACAGGGGCCTCCTATAATTCACCCCTCCACTTT. It specifies CASSLKTGASYNSPLHF.

With respect to this clone: Other nucleotide sequences from this sample produce the same CDR3. This chain links TRBV5-1 with TRBJ1-1, with 7 bases matching TRBD1. CDR1 and CDR2 (germline): SGHRS, YFSETQ. V lost 3 bases to trimming and J lost 11 bases; unmatched junction nucleotides: 7. The CDR3 spans 12 residues. The CDR3 loop reads CASSSSGTEAFF. CDR3 nucleotides: TGCGCCAGCAGCTCATCCGGGACAGAGGCTTTCTTT.

This clone was counted only a few times. V and J are TRBV7-2 and TRBJ2-1, with no clear D. Germline V CDR1 and CDR2: SGHTA, FQGNSA. V lost 5 bases and J 3 bases, leaving 8 bases between the germline ends. The CDR3 has 13 residues. For the CDR3, the DNA is TGTGCCAGCAGCATATCTAGCTACAATGAGCAGTTCTTC. This sequence encodes CASSISSYNEQFF.

The chain joins TRBV18 to TRBJ1-1; D is uncertain. The CDR3 consists of 13 residues. V shed 4 bases and J shed 0 bases, with 6 bases lying between them. The germline gives CDR1 KGHSH, CDR2 LQKENI. The CDR3 sequence: CASSRSLNTEAFF. CDR3 DNA sequence: TGTGCCAGCTCACGGAGCCTGAACACTGAAGCTTTCTTT.